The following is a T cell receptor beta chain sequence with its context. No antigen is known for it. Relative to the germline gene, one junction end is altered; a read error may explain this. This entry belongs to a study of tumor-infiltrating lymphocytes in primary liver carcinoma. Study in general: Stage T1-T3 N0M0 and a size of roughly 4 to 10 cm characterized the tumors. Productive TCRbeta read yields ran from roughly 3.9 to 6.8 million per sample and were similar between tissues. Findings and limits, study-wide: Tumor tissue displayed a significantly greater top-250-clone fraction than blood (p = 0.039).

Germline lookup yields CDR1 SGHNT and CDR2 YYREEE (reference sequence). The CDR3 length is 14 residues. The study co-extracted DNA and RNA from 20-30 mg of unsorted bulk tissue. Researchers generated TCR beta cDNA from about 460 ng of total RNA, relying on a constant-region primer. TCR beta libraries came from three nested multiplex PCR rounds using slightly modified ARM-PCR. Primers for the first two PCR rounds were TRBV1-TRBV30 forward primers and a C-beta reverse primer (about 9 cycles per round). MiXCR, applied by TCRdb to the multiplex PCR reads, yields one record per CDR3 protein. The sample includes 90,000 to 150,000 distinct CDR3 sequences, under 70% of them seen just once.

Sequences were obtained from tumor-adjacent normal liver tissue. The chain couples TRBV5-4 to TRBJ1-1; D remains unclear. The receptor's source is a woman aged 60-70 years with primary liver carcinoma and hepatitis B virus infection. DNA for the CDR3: TGTGTCAGCGGCTTGAGGTACTTGAACACTGAAGCTTTCTTT. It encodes CVSGLRYLNTEAFF.